A single sample gave rise to the 22 T cell receptor beta chains below, sequenced in a study of T-cell reconstitution after alpha-beta-depleted transplantation in children. During its preparation, the TCRbeta library received unique molecular identifiers. Each CDR3 protein gets one entry after TCRdb re-called the PCR reads with MiXCR. Among approximately 97,000 distinct CDR3 sequences listed, roughly 7.6% were seen once. The sample was PBMCs, taken before TCRalphabeta/CD19-depleted stem cell transplant. These TCRs come from a boy aged 2-9 years with acute lymphoblastic leukemia, due to receive a stem cell transplant.

This clonotype was counted ten times or more. The V call is TRBV7-9, the J call TRBJ2-3; D uncertain. The V gene lost 7 bases and the J gene lost 4 bases, with 6 bases spanning the gap. The CDR3 extends over 11 amino acids. Germline V CDR1 and CDR2: SEHNR, FQNEAQ (reference sequence). Here the CDR3 DNA reads TGTGCCAGCACCTCCTCAGATACGCAGTATTTT. Protein: CASTSSDTQYF. The entire variable domain, with the rest obtained from reference TRBV7-9 and TRBJ2-3, is as follows: DTGVSQNPRHKITKRGQNVTFRCDPISEHNRLYWYRQTLGQGPEFLTYFQNEAQLEKSRLLSDRFSAERPKGSFSTLEIQRTEQGDSAMYLCASTSSDTQYFGPGTRLTVL.

The chain links TRBV20-1 to TRBJ1-6; 7 bases match TRBD1. The germline V gene encodes CDR1 DFQATT and CDR2 SNEGSKA (reference sequence). V trimming: 1 base; J trimming: 7 bases; junction bases outside the gene matches: 4. The CDR3 spans 14 residues. The CDR3 DNA is TGCAGTGCTAGAGGGGACAGAGAGAATTCACCCCTCCACTTT. Protein: CSARGDRENSPLHF.

The chain combines TRBV5-6 with TRBJ1-2; no definite D call. The germline V and J ends were trimmed by 4 bases and 0 bases, with 13 bases remaining between them. CDR1 is SGHDT and CDR2 is YYEEEE in the germline V gene. CDR3 size: 15 residues. The CDR3 DNA reads TGTGCCAGCAGCATAGTTACACGGGCTAACTATGGCTACACCTTC. It yields the protein CASSIVTRANYGYTF.

In its sample, this clonotype was seen a few times. V usage is TRBV27 and J usage is TRBJ1-2, with TRBD1 identical over 8 bases. J lost 4 bases, V lost 4 bases, and 8 bases had no gene match. Germline V lookup: CDR1 MNHEY, CDR2 SMNVEV (reference sequence). This CDR3 has 15 residues. The CDR3 DNA reads TGTGCCAGCAGTTCCAATCCGGGACAGGCCTATGGCTACACCTTC. Protein: CASSSNPGQAYGYTF.

This clonotype was found many times. V and J are TRBV6-5 and TRBJ2-5, with D perhaps TRBD1 (5 bases). The CDR3 runs to 14 residues. Looked up from germline, CDR1 is MNHEY and CDR2 is SVGAGI. V lost 6 bases and J 6 bases, leaving 17 bases between the germline ends. The CDR3 DNA is TGTGCCAGCAGCGCACAGGCCGATCTGAAGACCCAGTACTTC. It specifies CASSAQADLKTQYF.

The chain couples TRBV20-1 to TRBJ2-5; the D gene is possibly TRBD2 (7 bases). The CDR3 loop spans 16 amino acids. Germline loops: CDR1 DFQATT, CDR2 SNEGSKA (reference sequence). The CDR3 spells CSLEGRYGGQQETQYF. DNA of the CDR3: TGCAGCCTAGAAGGGAGATACGGGGGGCAACAAGAGACCCAGTACTTC.

This clonotype was seen at least ten times. The chain employs TRBV10-3 and TRBJ2-2, with D tentatively TRBD2 (5 bases). The CDR3 contains 17 residues. Trimming removed 4 bases from V and 2 bases from J, with 17 bases in between. Germline V CDR1 and CDR2: ENHRY, SYGVKD. The CDR3 protein is CAISGPGSGINTGELFF. CDR3 in DNA: TGTGCCATCAGTGGCCCGGGGAGCGGCATTAACACCGGGGAGCTGTTTTTT.

The J gene is TRBJ1-6, the V gene TRBV12-3 or TRBV12-4; no clear D gene. Trimming stripped 0 bases from V and 12 bases from J, with 12 bases between. The CDR3 runs 14 residues. The DNA for the CDR3 is TGTGCCAGCAGTTTAGCCGGACGGGGTTTACCCCTCCACTTT. Translating it yields CASSLAGRGLPLHF.

This chain links TRBV5-1 with TRBJ1-2, with D tentatively TRBD1 (5 bases). With 3 bases removed from V and 3 bases from J, the gap between germline ends came to 15 bases. From germline, CDR1 is SGHRS and CDR2 YFSETQ. The CDR3 sequence is 15 residues long. The CDR3 region has the DNA TGCGCCAGCAGCTCCTCGGGGACTCTTCACTATGGCTACACCTTC. Translated: CASSSSGTLHYGYTF. Based on the CDR3 plus reference TRBV5-1 and TRBJ1-2, the full variable domain is KAGVTQTPRYLIKTRGQQVTLSCSPISGHRSVSWYQQTPGQGLQFLFEYFSETQRNKGNFPGRFSGRQFSNSRSEMNVSTLELGDSALYLCASSSSGTLHYGYTFGSGTRLTVV.

This chain uses TRBV27 with TRBJ2-7, with 10 bases identical to TRBD1. The V segment lost 6 bases and the J segment 1 base; nucleotides outside the gene matches: 3. Germline assignment: CDR1 MNHEY and CDR2 SMNVEV (reference sequence). The CDR3 spans 14 residues. CDR3 sequence reads: CASREDRGSYEQYF. The CDR3 nucleotides read TGTGCCAGCAGGGAGGACAGGGGGTCCTACGAGCAGTACTTC.

The chain has TRBV3-1 and TRBJ1-1; a weak D match, TRBD1 (5 bases). V was cut by 7 bases and J by 5 bases, with 14 bases left in between. Per germline, CDR1 LGHDT and CDR2 YNNKEL (reference sequence). This CDR3 contains 13 residues. The CDR3 DNA sequence: TGTGCCAGCACCCTCGAGGGGCGAACTGAAGCTTTCTTT. Translating gives CASTLEGRTEAFF.

In its sample, this clonotype was seen a few times. The V call is TRBV2, the J call TRBJ1-1; D is ambiguous. Germline lookup yields CDR1 SNHLY and CDR2 FYNNEI. V was shortened by 6 bases and J by 7 bases, with 12 bases between the two germline ends. There are 12 residues in the CDR3. CDR3 nucleotide sequence: TGTGCCAGCAGCACACACCAAATTGAAGCTTTCTTT. It is translated as CASSTHQIEAFF.

This clonotype has only a few counts. This chain joins TRBV5-1 and TRBJ2-3; TRBD1 matches 7 bases. CDR3 length: 15 amino acids. The germline V gene encodes CDR1 SGHRS and CDR2 YFSETQ. V trimming: 4 bases; J trimming: 4 bases; junction bases outside the gene matches: 9. The CDR3 nucleotides read TGCGCCAGCAGCCTAGGGGGCCGTAGCCCAGATACGCAGTATTTT. Its protein is CASSLGGRSPDTQYF.

This clonotype was observed at least ten times. The chain uses TRBV7-3 and TRBJ2-7; TRBD1 is a possible D gene (5 bases). The CDR3 loop spans 11 amino acids. The germline V gene encodes CDR1 SGHTA and CDR2 FQGTGA. Between the trimmed V and J ends, which lost 10 bases and 2 bases, there was a span of 9 bases. CDR3 protein: CAILRAYEQYF. As DNA, the CDR3 is TGTGCCATTCTCAGGGCCTACGAGCAGTACTTC.

J is TRBJ2-1 and V is TRBV12-3 or TRBV12-4; the match to TRBD2 covers 10 bases. The CDR3 has 16 residues. Trimming at V came to 6 bases and at J to 0 bases, leaving 5 bases not matched to a gene. CDR3 amino acids: CASRASSGGSYNEQFF. The CDR3 DNA follows: TGTGCCAGCAGGGCCTCTAGCGGGGGCTCCTACAATGAGCAGTTCTTC.

This clonotype occurred many times. The V and J genes are TRBV5-1 and TRBJ2-5; D is unresolved. The CDR3 consists of 11 residues. The V gene's germline CDR1 is SGHRS and CDR2 YFSETQ. Trimming removed 5 bases from V and 2 bases from J, with 4 bases in between. The CDR3: CASRDQETQYF. In DNA form, the CDR3 reads TGCGCCAGCAGGGATCAAGAGACCCAGTACTTC. Combining the CDR3 with reference TRBV5-1 and TRBJ2-5 gives the whole variable domain KAGVTQTPRYLIKTRGQQVTLSCSPISGHRSVSWYQQTPGQGLQFLFEYFSETQRNKGNFPGRFSGRQFSNSRSEMNVSTLELGDSALYLCASRDQETQYFGPGTRLLVL.

This clonotype was picked up a small number of times. The chain combines TRBV20-1 with TRBJ1-1, with D uncertain. CDR1 DFQATT and CDR2 SNEGSKA come from the germline V gene (reference sequence). V lost 1 base to trimming and J lost 0 bases, with 3 bases between them. There are 12 residues in the CDR3. CDR3: CSARVVNTEAFF. CDR3 in DNA: TGCAGTGCTAGAGTTGTGAACACTGAAGCTTTCTTT.

The table lists this clonotype with many counts. The chain joins TRBV4-2 to TRBJ2-1; D is perhaps TRBD2 (5 bases). Germline V gene data show CDR1 as LGHNA and CDR2 as YNFKEQ. Trimming pared 4 bases from V and 4 bases from J, leaving 23 bases between. CDR3 length: 18 amino acids. This CDR3 reads CASSPHVKAADGYNEQFF. The CDR3, as DNA: TGTGCCAGCAGCCCTCATGTCAAGGCAGCGGACGGATACAATGAGCAGTTCTTC.

This rearrangement joins TRBV11-3 to TRBJ2-2; D may be TRBD1 or TRBD2 (5 bases each). V shed 5 bases and J shed 3 bases, with 13 bases lying between them. Germline CDR1 reads SGHNT; CDR2 reads YENEEA. This CDR3 region has 15 residues. CDR3 sequence: CASSPGPVDTGELFF. CDR3 nucleotides: TGTGCCAGCAGCCCGGGACCGGTGGACACCGGGGAGCTGTTTTTT.

This chain joins TRBV7-9 and TRBJ1-4; TRBD1 might be the D (5 bases). The CDR3 consists of 14 residues. Germline loops: CDR1 SEHNR, CDR2 FQNEAQ (reference sequence). V shed 3 bases and J shed 5 bases, with 10 bases lying between them. Written as DNA, the CDR3 is TGTGCCAGCAGCTTCGGCAGGGTAAATGAAAAACTGTTTTTT. Translated, it gives CASSFGRVNEKLFF. Full variable domain (rest looked up from reference TRBV7-9 and TRBJ1-4): DTGVSQNPRHKITKRGQNVTFRCDPISEHNRLYWYRQTLGQGPEFLTYFQNEAQLEKSRLLSDRFSAERPKGSFSTLEIQRTEQGDSAMYLCASSFGRVNEKLFFGSGTQLSVL.

This clonotype was detected many times. The chain joins TRBV4-2 to TRBJ2-7; D might be TRBD1 or TRBD2, each matching 6 bases. With 0 bases removed from V and 2 bases from J, the gap between germline ends came to 17 bases. In germline, CDR1 is LGHNA, CDR2 YNFKEQ. This CDR3 region has 17 residues. This chain's CDR3 is CASSQEHRGPLAYEQYF. The CDR3 region has the DNA TGTGCCAGCAGCCAAGAGCATCGGGGGCCCCTAGCCTACGAGCAGTACTTC.

Many counts were recorded for this clonotype. V and J are TRBV29-1 and TRBJ1-2, with a possible D match to TRBD1 (6 bases). Germline V gene data show CDR1 as SQVTM and CDR2 as ANQGSEA. This CDR3 region has 15 residues. The V end was cut by 3 bases, the J end by 5 bases, with 19 bases between. CDR3 nucleotide sequence: TGCAGCGTTGACGGTTTGGGGGGCAGTTGGTATGGCTACACCTTC. It is translated as CSVDGLGGSWYGYTF.